This T cell receptor beta chain originates from a study of graft-versus-host responses after intestinal transplantation. Background on the study: For around three years after anti-thymocyte globulin induction, all recipients took tacrolimus and steroids.

Generated by immunoSEQ multiplex PCR, the TCRdb table keeps only in-frame clones and is missing some. The top ten clones hold around 0.15% of a sample with under 150,000 clones, around nine tenths of them seen once. Study observations and caveats: Ileal or blood samples showed some GvH clones first, and such clones were also found in recipient marrow.

This CDR3 has 12 amino acids. In germline, CDR1 is SGHTA, CDR2 FQGTGA. Trimming removed 5 bases at V and 7 bases at J, with 8 bases between. For this clone: Antigen: not known.

The specimen comprised unstimulated CD4+ T cells sorted from spleen or lymph node cells, sampled before intestinal transplant. V usage is TRBV7-3 and J usage is TRBJ2-2; no firm D call. The TCR comes from a human donor who received an intestinal transplant. The CDR3 region has the DNA TGTGCCAGCAGCACTTCAAACGGGGAGCTGTTTTTT. This sequence encodes CASSTSNGELFF.